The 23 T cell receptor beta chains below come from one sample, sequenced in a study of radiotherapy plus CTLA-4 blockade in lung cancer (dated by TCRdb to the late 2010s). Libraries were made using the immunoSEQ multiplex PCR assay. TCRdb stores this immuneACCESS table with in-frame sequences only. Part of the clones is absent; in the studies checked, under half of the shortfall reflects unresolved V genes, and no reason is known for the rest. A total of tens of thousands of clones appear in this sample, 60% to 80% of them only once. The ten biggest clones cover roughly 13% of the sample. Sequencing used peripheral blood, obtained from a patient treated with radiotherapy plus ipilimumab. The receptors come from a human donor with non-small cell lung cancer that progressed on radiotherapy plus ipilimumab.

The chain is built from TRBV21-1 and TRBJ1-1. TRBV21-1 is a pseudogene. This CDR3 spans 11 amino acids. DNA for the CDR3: TGTGCCAGCAGCCCAATGCGGGAAGCTTTCTTT. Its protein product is CASSPMREAFF.

The CDR3 loop reads CASSLAGQGAGELFF. The DNA for the CDR3 is TGTGCCAGCAGCTTAGCTGGACAGGGGGCCGGGGAGCTGTTTTTT. The chain is built from TRBV13 and TRBJ2-2; TRBD1 matches at 10 bases. Germline CDR1 reads PRHDT; CDR2 reads FYEKMQ (reference sequence). V was clipped by 1 base and J by 6 bases; unmatched bases: 2. The CDR3 runs to 15 residues.

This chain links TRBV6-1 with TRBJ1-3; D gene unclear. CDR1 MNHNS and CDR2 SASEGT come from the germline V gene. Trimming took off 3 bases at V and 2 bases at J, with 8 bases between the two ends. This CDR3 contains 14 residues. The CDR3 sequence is CASSESVPGNTIYF. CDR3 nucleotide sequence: TGTGCCAGCAGTGAGTCTGTACCTGGAAACACCATATATTTT.

CDR3 nucleotide sequence: TGTGCCAGCTCACCAAGGGGAGATCAGCCCCAGCATTTT. Encoded protein: CASSPRGDQPQHF. V and J are TRBV18 and TRBJ1-5; possibly TRBD1 for D (5 bases). CDR1 KGHSH and CDR2 LQKENI come from the germline V gene. The germline V and J ends were trimmed by 2 bases and 5 bases, with 7 bases remaining between them. This CDR3 region has 13 residues.

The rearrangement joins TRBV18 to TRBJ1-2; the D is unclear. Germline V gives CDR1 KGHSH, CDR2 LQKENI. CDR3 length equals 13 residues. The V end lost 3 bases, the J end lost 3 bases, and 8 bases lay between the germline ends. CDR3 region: CASSPGSDYGYTF. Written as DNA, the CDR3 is TGTGCCAGCTCACCGGGCAGCGACTATGGCTACACCTTC. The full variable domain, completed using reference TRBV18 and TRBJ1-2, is NAGVMQNPRHLVRRRGQEARLRCSPMKGHSHVYWYRQLPEEGLKFMVYLQKENIIDESGMPKERFSAEFPKEGPSILRIQQVVRGDSAAYFCASSPGSDYGYTFGSGTRLTVV.

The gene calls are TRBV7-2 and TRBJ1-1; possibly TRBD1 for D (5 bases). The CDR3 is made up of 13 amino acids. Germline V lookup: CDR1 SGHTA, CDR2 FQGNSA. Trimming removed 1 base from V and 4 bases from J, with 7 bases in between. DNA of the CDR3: TGTGCCAGCAGCTTAGATCAGGGCACTGAAGCTTTCTTT. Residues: CASSLDQGTEAFF.

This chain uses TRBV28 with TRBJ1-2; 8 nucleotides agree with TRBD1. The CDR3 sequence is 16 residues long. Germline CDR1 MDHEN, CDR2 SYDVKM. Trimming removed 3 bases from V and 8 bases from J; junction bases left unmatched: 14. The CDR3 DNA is TGTGCCAGCAGTTTCGCGCAGGGGGCCAGGTTGGGAGGCTACACCTTC. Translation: CASSFAQGARLGGYTF.

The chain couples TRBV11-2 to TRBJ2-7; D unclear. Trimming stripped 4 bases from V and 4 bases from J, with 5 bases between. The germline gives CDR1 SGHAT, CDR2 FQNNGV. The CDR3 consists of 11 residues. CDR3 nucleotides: TGTGCCAGCAGCTCCGAGTACGAGCAGTACTTC. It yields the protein CASSSEYEQYF.

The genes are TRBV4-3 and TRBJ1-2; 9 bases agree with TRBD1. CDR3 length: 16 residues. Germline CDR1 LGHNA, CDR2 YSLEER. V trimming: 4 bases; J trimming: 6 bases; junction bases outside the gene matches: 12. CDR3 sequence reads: CASSPDRGRPLDGYTF. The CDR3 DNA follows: TGCGCCAGCAGCCCAGACAGGGGGAGGCCTCTAGATGGCTACACCTTC.

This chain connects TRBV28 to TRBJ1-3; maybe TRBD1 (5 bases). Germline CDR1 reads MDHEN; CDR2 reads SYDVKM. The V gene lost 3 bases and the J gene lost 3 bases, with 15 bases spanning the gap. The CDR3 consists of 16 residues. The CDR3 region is CASSLTGGAFGNTIYF. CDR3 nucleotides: TGTGCCAGCAGTTTGACCGGGGGAGCTTTTGGAAACACCATATATTTT.

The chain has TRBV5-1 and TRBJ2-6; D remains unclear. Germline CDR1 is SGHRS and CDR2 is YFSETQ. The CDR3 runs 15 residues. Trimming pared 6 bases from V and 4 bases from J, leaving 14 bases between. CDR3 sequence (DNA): TGCGCCAGCACTCCTCAGGTTACGGGGGCCAACGTCCTGACTTTC. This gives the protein CASTPQVTGANVLTF. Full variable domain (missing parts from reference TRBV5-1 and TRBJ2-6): KAGVTQTPRYLIKTRGQQVTLSCSPISGHRSVSWYQQTPGQGLQFLFEYFSETQRNKGNFPGRFSGRQFSNSRSEMNVSTLELGDSALYLCASTPQVTGANVLTFGAGSRLTVL.

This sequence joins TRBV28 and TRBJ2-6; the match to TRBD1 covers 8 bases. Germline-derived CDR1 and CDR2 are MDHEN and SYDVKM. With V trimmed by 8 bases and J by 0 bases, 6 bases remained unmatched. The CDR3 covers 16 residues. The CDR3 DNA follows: TGTGCCAGCCATCATCAGGGGGCCTCTGGGGCCAACGTCCTGACTTTC. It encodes CASHHQGASGANVLTF. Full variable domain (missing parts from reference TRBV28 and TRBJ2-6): DVKVTQSSRYLVKRTGEKVFLECVQDMDHENMFWYRQDPGLGLRLIYFSYDVKMKEKGDIPEGYSVSREKKERFSLILESASTNQTSMYLCASHHQGASGANVLTFGAGSRLTVL.

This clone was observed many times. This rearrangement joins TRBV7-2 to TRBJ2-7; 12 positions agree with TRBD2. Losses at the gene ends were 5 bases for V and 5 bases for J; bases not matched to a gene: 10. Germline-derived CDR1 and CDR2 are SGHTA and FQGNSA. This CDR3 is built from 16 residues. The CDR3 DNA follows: TGTGCCAGCAGCCCAAGAGATGGACTAGCGGGGCACGAGCAGTACTTC. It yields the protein CASSPRDGLAGHEQYF.

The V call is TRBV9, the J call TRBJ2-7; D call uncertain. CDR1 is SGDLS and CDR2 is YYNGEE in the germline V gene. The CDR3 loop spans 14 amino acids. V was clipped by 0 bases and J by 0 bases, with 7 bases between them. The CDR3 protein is CASSVDTFSYEQYF. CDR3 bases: TGTGCCAGCAGCGTAGACACGTTCTCCTACGAGCAGTACTTC. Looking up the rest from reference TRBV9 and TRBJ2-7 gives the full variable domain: DSGVTQTPKHLITATGQRVTLRCSPRSGDLSVYWYQQSLDQGLQFLIQYYNGEERAKGNILERFSAQQFPDLHSELNLSSLELGDSALYFCASSVDTFSYEQYFGPGTRLTVT.

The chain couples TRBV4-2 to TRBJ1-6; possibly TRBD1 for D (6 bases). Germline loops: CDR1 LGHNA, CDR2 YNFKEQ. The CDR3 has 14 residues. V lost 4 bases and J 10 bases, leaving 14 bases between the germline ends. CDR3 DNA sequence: TGTGCCAGCAGCCCGGGACAATATAGCTCACCCCTCCACTTT. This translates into CASSPGQYSSPLHF.

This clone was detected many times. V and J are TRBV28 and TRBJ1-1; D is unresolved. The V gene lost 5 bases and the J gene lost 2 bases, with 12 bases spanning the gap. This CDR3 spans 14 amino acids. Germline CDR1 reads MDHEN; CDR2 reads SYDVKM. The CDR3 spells CASSAPGENTEAFF. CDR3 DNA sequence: TGTGCCAGCAGTGCCCCCGGAGAAAACACTGAAGCTTTCTTT.

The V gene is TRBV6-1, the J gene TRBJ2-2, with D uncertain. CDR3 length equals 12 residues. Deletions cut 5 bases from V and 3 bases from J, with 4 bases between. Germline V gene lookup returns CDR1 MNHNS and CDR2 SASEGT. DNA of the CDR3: TGTGCCAGCAGTATTGACACCGGGGAGCTGTTTTTT. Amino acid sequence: CASSIDTGELFF.

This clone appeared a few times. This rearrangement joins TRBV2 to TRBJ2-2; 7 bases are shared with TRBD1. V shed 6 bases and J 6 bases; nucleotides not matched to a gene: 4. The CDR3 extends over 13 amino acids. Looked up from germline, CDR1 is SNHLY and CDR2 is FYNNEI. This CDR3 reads CASSTTGPGELFF. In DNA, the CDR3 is TGTGCCAGCAGCACGACAGGGCCCGGGGAGCTGTTTTTT.

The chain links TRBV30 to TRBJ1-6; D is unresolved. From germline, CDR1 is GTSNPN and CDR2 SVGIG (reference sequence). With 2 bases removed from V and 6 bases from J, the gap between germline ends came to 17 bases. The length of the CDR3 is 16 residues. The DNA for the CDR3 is TGTGCCTGGAGTCTATCCGGGCTCAACCTTAATTCACCCCTCCACTTT. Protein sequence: CAWSLSGLNLNSPLHF.

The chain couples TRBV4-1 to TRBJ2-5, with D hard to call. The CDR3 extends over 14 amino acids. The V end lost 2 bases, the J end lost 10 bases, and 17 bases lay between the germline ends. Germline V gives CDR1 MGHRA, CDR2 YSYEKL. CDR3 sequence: CASSQLNRDDGQYF. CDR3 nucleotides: TGCGCCAGCAGCCAATTGAATAGAGACGATGGCCAGTACTTC.

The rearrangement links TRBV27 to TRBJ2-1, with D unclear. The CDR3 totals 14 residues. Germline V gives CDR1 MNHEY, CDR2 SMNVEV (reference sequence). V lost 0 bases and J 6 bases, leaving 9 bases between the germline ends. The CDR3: CASSLSWVGNEQFF. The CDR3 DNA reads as TGTGCCAGCAGTTTATCTTGGGTAGGCAATGAGCAGTTCTTC.

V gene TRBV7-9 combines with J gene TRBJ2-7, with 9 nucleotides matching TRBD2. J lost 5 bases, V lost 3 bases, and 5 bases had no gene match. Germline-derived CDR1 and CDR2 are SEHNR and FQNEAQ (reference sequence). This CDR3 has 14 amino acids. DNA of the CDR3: TGTGCCAGCAGCTTGCTGGCGGGAGGGCACGAGCAGTACTTC. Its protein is CASSLLAGGHEQYF.

The chain's CDR3 is CASSLGDRSRETQYF. The CDR3 coding sequence is TGTGCCAGCAGCTTAGGGGACAGGAGTCGGGAGACCCAGTACTTC. This sequence joins TRBV7-6 and TRBJ2-5; 8 bases align to TRBD1. Trimming at V came to 1 base and at J to 5 bases, leaving 6 bases not matched to a gene. CDR3 length: 15 residues. Germline values: CDR1 SGHVS, CDR2 FNYEAQ.